This T cell receptor (beta chain) was documented in a study of blood T cell repertoires in COVID-19. Turning to the study itself: Acute and convalescent COVID-19 samples came from the United States, Italy and Spain. The cDNA or gDNA used as material had been derived from T cells, B-cell-depleted T cells, or PBMCs.

Authors' methods: Researchers report that nucleated cell counts were estimated from reference gene primer amplification. Produced via immunoSEQ multiplex PCR; TCRdb's table is partial and in-frame only. Clonal size and the V and J genes are those of that table, whereas D and trimming came from the DNA. The sample lists 100,000 or so clones; under 75% were seen once. The sample comprised peripheral blood. The source is a man at least 80 years old with acute or convalescent COVID-19.

Written as DNA, the CDR3 is TGTGCCAGCAGCCAAGATCTTCGTGAGGAGACCCAGTACTTC. It yields the protein CASSQDLREETQYF. The J gene is TRBJ2-5, the V gene TRBV14; D is ambiguous. Germline V CDR1 and CDR2: SGHDN, FVKESK. This CDR3 region has 14 residues. V gave up 0 bases and J gave up 5 bases, with 10 bases separating them.